These 17 T cell receptor beta chains share one sample of origin, sequenced in a study of tumor and adjacent non-tumor tissue in lung cancer. RNA was extracted from bulk tissue without any cell sorting. Distant lung tissue was collected more than 3 cm away from the tumor edge. A modified ARM-PCR protocol with three rounds of nested PCR amplified TCRbeta. TCRdb fed the multiplex PCR reads into MiXCR, producing one record per CDR3 protein. This table holds 85,000 to 130,000 distinct CDR3 sequences, approximately 65% found once. Source material: distant non-tumor lung tissue. The receptor set was obtained from a man aged 25 to 40 with non-small cell lung cancer.

Comment on this clonotype: The junction does not match germline at one end; this may be a read error. The chain is built from TRBV20-1 and TRBJ2-7; tentatively, D is TRBD2 (6 bases). The CDR3 has 14 residues. Per germline, CDR1 DFQATT and CDR2 SNEGSKA (reference sequence). CDR3 sequence: CSATIGTAAYDQYF. CDR3 sequence (DNA): TGCAGTGCAACCATCGGGACTGCAGCCTACGACCAGTACTTC.

The table lists this clonotype with a few counts. This sequence may be a read error, since a much larger clone differs from it by one base. The rearrangement links TRBV12-3 or TRBV12-4 to TRBJ2-4; 10 nucleotides line up with TRBD2. The CDR3 runs to 18 residues. The DNA for the CDR3 is TGTGCCAGCAGTTTAAGGGCTAGCGGGAGTTGGGCCAACAACATTCAGTACTTC. It codes for CASSLRASGSWANNIQYF.

Regarding this clonotype: A read error is possible here, since a much larger clone lies one base away. This CDR3 is CSSEQETCNEQFF. The CDR3 DNA is TGCAGTTCCGAGCAGGAAACCTGCAATGAGCAGTTCTTC. The chain uses TRBV20-1 and TRBJ2-1, with D unresolved. The germline gives CDR1 DFQATT, CDR2 SNEGSKA (reference sequence). There are 13 residues in the CDR3. V lost 8 bases and J lost 6, with 17 bases in between.

This chain uses TRBV20-1 with TRBJ2-1, with 10 nucleotides matching TRBD2. Germline CDR1 reads DFQATT; CDR2 reads SNEGSKA (reference sequence). The length of the CDR3 is 17 residues. J lost 3 bases, V lost 3 bases, and 11 bases had no gene match. CDR3 sequence reads: CSASGPRVAGGYNEQFF. The CDR3 DNA reads as TGCAGTGCTAGCGGCCCCCGGGTAGCGGGAGGCTACAATGAGCAGTTCTTC.

The V gene is TRBV7-8, the J gene TRBJ2-7; tentatively, D is TRBD2 (5 bases). Germline CDR1 is SGHVS and CDR2 is FQNEAQ. V lost 1 base and J lost 2, with 9 bases in between. The CDR3 covers 14 residues. CDR3 nucleotides: TGTGCCAGCAGCTTAGGAGGTAGCGCCTACGAGCAGTACTTC. This gives the protein CASSLGGSAYEQYF.

V usage is TRBV12-3 or TRBV12-4 and J usage is TRBJ1-5; D is ambiguous. The germline V and J ends were trimmed by 5 bases and 8 bases, with 7 bases remaining between them. The CDR3 has 11 amino acids. CDR3 DNA: TGTGCCAGCAGTCTCGGGGAGCCCCAGCATTTT. Residues: CASSLGEPQHF.

This clonotype was picked up one time. The CDR3 ends on some other residue instead of the conserved phenylalanine or tryptophan, so this is likely a read error. The gene calls are TRBV20-1 and TRBJ2-1; 8 bases agree with TRBD2. The germline gives CDR1 DFQATT, CDR2 SNEGSKA (reference sequence). After removal of 3 bases from V and 0 bases from J, the junction contained 4 bases not matched to a gene. This CDR3 has 15 residues. CDR3 nucleotides: TGCAGTGCTAGGCCTAGCGGGCTCTCCTACAATGAGCAGTTCTCC. Translating gives CSARPSGLSYNEQFS.

With regard to this clonotype: This could be a read error, since a much larger clone is one nucleotide away. As DNA, the CDR3 is TGTGCCAGCAGCTTTGCCCTAGCGGGGGAAGGGACCCAGTACTTC. Amino acid sequence: CASSFALAGEGTQYF. The chain is built from TRBV11-2 and TRBJ2-5; 10 nucleotides align to TRBD2. The V gene's germline CDR1 is SGHAT and CDR2 FQNNGV. The trim removed 3 bases at V and 7 bases at J, leaving 8 bases unmatched. CDR3 length: 15 amino acids.

This clonotype was picked up a small number of times. CDR3 sequence reads: CASSLDRTSSGNTIYF. CDR3 sequence (DNA): TGTGCCAGCAGCCTAGATCGAACGAGCTCTGGAAACACCATATATTTT. The chain joins TRBV4-2 to TRBJ1-3; D is unresolved. Between the trimmed V and J ends, which lost 4 bases and 0 bases, there was a span of 13 bases. Germline assignment: CDR1 LGHNA and CDR2 YNFKEQ. The length of the CDR3 is 16 residues.

This clonotype was detected many times. The V call is TRBV29-1, the J call TRBJ1-1; a possible D gene is TRBD1 (5 bases). CDR3 length: 14 amino acids. V lost 5 bases, J lost 4 bases, and 17 bases lay in between. Per germline, CDR1 SQVTM and CDR2 ANQGSEA. CDR3 in amino acids: CSVSPAGGGTEAFF. The CDR3 nucleotides are TGCAGCGTTTCGCCGGCGGGGGGAGGCACTGAAGCTTTCTTT.

The rearrangement joins TRBV6-2 or TRBV6-3 to TRBJ2-1; D might be TRBD2 (6 bases). This CDR3 is 14 amino acids long. Per the germline V gene, CDR1 is MNHEY and CDR2 is SVGEGT. The V end was cut by 6 bases, the J end by 8 bases, with 17 bases between. Here the CDR3 DNA reads TGTGCCAGCAGGATGGAGGGGACCTTCGATGAGCAGTTCTTC. Translation: CASRMEGTFDEQFF.

Turning to this clonotype: Germline is not matched at one junction end, which may reflect a read error. The chain recombines TRBV11-2 with TRBJ2-1; 8 bases line up with TRBD2. This CDR3 has 14 amino acids. Germline CDR1 reads SGHAT; CDR2 reads FQNNGV. The CDR3, as DNA: TGTGCCAGCAGCTTTGTTAGCGGGGCCAATGAACAGTTCTTC. Protein product: CASSFVSGANEQFF.

Of note for this clonotype: Compared with germline, one end of the junction differs, possibly owing to a read error. This rearrangement joins TRBV20-1 to TRBJ2-2; tentative D call: TRBD2 (5 bases). This CDR3 has 12 residues. In germline, CDR1 is DFQATT, CDR2 SNEGSKA (reference sequence). The CDR3 nucleotides are TGCGGTGCTAGATGGAACACCGGGGAGCTGTTATTT. Translation gives CGARWNTGELLF.

This clonotype was counted at least ten times. This sequence joins TRBV12-5 and TRBJ1-1; weak D call: TRBD1 (5 bases). CDR1 LGHNT and CDR2 FRNRAP come from the germline V gene. Trimming pared 5 bases from V and 7 bases from J, leaving 17 bases between. The CDR3 covers 14 residues. CDR3: CASGARDGGVEAFF. For the CDR3, the DNA is TGTGCTAGTGGTGCCCGGGACGGGGGGGTTGAAGCTTTCTTT.

This clonotype came up a few times. The chain uses TRBV11-2 and TRBJ1-2, with D possibly being TRBD1 (6 bases). The CDR3 loop spans 15 amino acids. V was trimmed by 6 bases and J by 6 bases, leaving 20 bases between them. Germline V gene lookup returns CDR1 SGHAT and CDR2 FQNNGV. CDR3 coding DNA: TGTGCCAGCAGTTCCCTACAGGGAAAGGCTCATGGCTACACCTTC. This encodes CASSSLQGKAHGYTF.

In its sample, this clonotype was seen once. Compared with germline, one end of the junction differs, possibly owing to a read error. V gene TRBV12-3 or TRBV12-4 combines with J gene TRBJ2-1; D is perhaps TRBD1 (6 bases). This CDR3 contains 15 residues. CDR3 nucleotides: TGTACCAGCAGATGGGGAAACACGCAGGGGTATGAGCGGTTCTTC. It yields the protein CTSRWGNTQGYERFF.

This clonotype was seen at least ten times. The chain uses TRBV20-1 and TRBJ2-7; D unresolved. CDR1 and CDR2 (germline): DFQATT, SNEGSKA (reference sequence). V gave up 4 bases and J gave up 6 bases, with 7 bases separating them. This CDR3 has 10 amino acids. CDR3 coding DNA: TGCAGTGCTACGATGGGCGAGCAGTACTTC. This encodes CSATMGEQYF.